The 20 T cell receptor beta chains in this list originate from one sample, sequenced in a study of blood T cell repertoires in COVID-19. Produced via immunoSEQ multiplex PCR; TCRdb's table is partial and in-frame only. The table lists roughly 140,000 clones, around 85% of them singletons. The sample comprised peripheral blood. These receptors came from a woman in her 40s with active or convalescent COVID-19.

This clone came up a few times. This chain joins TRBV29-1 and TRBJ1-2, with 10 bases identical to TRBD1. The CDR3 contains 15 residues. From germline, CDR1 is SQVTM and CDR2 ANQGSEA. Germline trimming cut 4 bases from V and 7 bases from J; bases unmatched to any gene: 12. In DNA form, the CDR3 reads TGCAGCGTTGTCCCTTACCGGGACAGGGGAGGTGGCTACACCTTC. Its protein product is CSVVPYRDRGGGYTF.

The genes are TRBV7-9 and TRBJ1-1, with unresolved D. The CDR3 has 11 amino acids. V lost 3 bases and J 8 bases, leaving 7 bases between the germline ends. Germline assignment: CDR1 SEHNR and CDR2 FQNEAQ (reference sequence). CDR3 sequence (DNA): TGTGCCAGCAGCTTCGCAGAAGAAGCTTTCTTT. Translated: CASSFAEEAFF.

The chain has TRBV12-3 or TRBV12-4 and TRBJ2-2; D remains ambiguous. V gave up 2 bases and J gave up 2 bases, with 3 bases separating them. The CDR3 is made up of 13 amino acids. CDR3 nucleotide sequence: TGTGCCAGCAGTTTACCTAACACCGGGGAGCTGTTTTTT. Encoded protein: CASSLPNTGELFF.

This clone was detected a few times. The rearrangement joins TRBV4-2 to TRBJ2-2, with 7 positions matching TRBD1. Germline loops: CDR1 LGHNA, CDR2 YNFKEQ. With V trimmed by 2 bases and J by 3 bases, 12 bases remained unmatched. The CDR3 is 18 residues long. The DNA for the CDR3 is TGTGCCAGCAGCCAACTCCTTACAGGGGCCGGGGACACCGGGGAGCTGTTTTTT. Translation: CASSQLLTGAGDTGELFF.

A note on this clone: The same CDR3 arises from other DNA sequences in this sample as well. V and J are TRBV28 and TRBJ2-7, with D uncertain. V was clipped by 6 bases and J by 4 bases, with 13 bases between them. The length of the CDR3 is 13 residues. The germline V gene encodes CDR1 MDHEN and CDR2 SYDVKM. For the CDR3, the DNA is TGTGCCAGCAGGGGCCCTGGCTCGTACGAGCAGTACTTC. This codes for CASRGPGSYEQYF. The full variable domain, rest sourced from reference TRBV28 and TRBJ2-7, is DVKVTQSSRYLVKRTGEKVFLECVQDMDHENMFWYRQDPGLGLRLIYFSYDVKMKEKGDIPEGYSVSREKKERFSLILESASTNQTSMYLCASRGPGSYEQYFGPGTRLTVT.

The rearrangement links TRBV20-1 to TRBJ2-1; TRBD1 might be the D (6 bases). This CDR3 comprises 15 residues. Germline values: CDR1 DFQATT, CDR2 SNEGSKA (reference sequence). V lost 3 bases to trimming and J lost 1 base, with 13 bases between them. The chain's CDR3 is CSASRGTPSYNEQFF. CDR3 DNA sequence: TGCAGTGCTAGTCGTGGGACACCTTCCTACAATGAGCAGTTCTTC.

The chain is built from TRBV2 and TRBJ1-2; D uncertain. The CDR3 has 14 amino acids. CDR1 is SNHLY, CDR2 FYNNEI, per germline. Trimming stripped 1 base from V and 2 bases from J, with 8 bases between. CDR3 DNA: TGTGCCAGCAGTGAAGGGGCAGAGAACTATGGCTACACCTTC. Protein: CASSEGAENYGYTF.

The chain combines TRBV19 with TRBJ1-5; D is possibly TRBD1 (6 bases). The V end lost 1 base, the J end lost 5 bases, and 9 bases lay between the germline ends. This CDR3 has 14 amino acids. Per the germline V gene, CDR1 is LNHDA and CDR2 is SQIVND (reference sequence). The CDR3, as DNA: TGTGCCAGTAGTATAGGTGGGGGCCATCAGCCCCAGCATTTT. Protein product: CASSIGGGHQPQHF.

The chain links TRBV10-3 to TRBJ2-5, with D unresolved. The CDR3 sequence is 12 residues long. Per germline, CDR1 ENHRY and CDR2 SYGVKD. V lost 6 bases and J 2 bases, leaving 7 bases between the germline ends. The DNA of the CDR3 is TGTGCCATCAGCGTTTCTCAAGAGACCCAGTACTTC. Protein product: CAISVSQETQYF.

The DNA of the CDR3 is TGTGCCAGCAGCCGGCCTGCCGGGAACTATGGCTACACCTTC. Its protein product is CASSRPAGNYGYTF. V usage is TRBV5-4 and J usage is TRBJ1-2; D gene uncertain. CDR3 length equals 14 residues. Trimming stripped 4 bases from V and 2 bases from J, with 12 bases between. The germline gives CDR1 SGHNT, CDR2 YYREEE (reference sequence).

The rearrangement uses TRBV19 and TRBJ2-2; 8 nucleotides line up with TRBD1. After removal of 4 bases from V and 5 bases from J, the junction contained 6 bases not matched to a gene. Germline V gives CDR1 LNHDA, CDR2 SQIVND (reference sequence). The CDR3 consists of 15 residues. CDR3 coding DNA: TGTGCCAGTAGTACGACAGGGGCGGCGACCGGGGAGCTGTTTTTT. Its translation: CASSTTGAATGELFF.

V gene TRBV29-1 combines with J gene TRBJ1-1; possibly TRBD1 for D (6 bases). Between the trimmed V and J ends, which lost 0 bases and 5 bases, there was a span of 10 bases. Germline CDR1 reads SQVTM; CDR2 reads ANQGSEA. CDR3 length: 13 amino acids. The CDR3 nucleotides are TGCAGCGTTGAAGAGGTCAGGGGTACTGAAGCTTTCTTT. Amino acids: CSVEEVRGTEAFF.

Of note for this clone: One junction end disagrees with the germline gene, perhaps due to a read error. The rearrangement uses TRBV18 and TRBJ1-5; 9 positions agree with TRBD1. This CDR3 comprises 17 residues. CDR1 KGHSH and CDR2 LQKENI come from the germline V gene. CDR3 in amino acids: CASSPGPRTGGKQPQHF. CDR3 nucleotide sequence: TGTGCCAGCTCACCAGGGCCGCGTACAGGGGGCAAACAGCCCCAGCATTTT. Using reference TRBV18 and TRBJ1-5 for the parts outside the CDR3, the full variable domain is NAGVMQNPRHLVRRRGQEARLRCSPMKGHSHVYWYRQLPEEGLKFMVYLQKENIIDESGMPKERFSAEFPKEGPSILRIQQVVRGDSAAYFCASSPGPRTGGKQPQHFGDGTRLSIL.

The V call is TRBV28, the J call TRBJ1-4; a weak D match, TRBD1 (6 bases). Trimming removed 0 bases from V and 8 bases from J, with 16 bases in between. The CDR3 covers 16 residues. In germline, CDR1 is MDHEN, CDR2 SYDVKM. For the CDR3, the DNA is TGTGCCAGCAGTTTATGGGCAGGGGTGGCCTGGGAAAAACTGTTTTTT. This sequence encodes CASSLWAGVAWEKLFF.

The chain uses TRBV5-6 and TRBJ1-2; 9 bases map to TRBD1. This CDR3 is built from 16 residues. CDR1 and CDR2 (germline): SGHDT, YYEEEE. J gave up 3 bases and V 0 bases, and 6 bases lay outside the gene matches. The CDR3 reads CASSLANRDRDYGYTF. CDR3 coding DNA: TGTGCCAGCAGCTTGGCGAACCGGGACAGGGACTATGGCTACACCTTC.

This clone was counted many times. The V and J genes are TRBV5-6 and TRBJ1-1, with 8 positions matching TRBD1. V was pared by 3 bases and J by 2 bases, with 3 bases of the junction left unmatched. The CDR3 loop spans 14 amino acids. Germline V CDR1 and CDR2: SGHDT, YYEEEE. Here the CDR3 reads CASSWGQANTEAFF. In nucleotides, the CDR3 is TGTGCCAGCAGCTGGGGACAGGCTAACACTGAAGCTTTCTTT.

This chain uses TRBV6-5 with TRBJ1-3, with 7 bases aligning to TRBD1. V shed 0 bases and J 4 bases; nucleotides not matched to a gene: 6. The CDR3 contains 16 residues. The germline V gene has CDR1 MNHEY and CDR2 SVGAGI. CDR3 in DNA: TGTGCCAGCAGTTACTCTCGACAGGGTCCAGGAAACACCATATATTTT. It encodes CASSYSRQGPGNTIYF.

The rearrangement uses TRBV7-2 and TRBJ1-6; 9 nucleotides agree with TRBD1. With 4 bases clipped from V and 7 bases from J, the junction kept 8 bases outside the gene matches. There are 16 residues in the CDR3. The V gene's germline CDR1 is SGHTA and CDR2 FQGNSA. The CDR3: CASSSRDRVGNSPLHF. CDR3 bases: TGTGCCAGCAGCTCCCGGGACAGGGTAGGAAATTCACCCCTCCACTTT. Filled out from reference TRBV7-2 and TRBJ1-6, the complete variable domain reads GAGVSQSPSNKVTEKGKDVELRCDPISGHTALYWYRQSLGQGLEFLIYFQGNSAPDKSGLPSDRFSAERTGGSVSTLTIQRTQQEDSAVYLCASSSRDRVGNSPLHFGNGTRLTVT.

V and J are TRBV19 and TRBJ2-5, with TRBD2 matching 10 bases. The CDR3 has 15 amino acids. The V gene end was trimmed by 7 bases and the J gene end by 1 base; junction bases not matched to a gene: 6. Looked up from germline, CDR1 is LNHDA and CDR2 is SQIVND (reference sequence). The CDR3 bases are TGTGCCAGTACCCTAAGCGGGGGGGCCCAAGAGACCCAGTACTTC. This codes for CASTLSGGAQETQYF.

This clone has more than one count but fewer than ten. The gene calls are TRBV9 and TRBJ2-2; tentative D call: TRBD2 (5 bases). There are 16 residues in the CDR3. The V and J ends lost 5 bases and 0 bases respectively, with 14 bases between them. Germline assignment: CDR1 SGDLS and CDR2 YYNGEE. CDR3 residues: CASRPPGESNTGELFF. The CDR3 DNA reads TGTGCCAGCAGGCCCCCCGGGGAATCGAACACCGGGGAGCTGTTTTTT.